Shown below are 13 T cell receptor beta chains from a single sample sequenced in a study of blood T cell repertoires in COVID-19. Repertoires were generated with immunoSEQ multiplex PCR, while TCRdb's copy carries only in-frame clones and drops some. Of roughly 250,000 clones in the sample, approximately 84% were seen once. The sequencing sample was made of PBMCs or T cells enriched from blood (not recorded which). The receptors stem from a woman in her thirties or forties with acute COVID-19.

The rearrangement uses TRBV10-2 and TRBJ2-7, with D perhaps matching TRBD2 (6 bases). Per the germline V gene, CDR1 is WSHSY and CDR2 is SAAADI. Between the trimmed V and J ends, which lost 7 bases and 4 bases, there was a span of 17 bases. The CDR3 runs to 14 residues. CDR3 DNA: TGCGCCAGCATCGCGACGGGAGAATCGTACGAGCAGTACTTC. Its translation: CASIATGESYEQYF.

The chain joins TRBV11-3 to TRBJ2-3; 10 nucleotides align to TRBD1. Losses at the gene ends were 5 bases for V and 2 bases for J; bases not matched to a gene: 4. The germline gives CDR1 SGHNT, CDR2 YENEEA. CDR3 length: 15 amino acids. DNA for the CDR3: TGTGCCAGCAGCCCGGACAGGGGGGACACAGATACGCAGTATTTT. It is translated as CASSPDRGDTDTQYF.

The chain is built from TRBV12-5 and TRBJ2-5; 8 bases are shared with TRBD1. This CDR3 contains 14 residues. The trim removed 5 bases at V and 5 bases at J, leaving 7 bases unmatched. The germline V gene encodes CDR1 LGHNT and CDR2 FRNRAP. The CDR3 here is CASGPGTGGETQYF. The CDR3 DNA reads TGTGCTAGTGGTCCCGGGACAGGCGGGGAGACCCAGTACTTC.

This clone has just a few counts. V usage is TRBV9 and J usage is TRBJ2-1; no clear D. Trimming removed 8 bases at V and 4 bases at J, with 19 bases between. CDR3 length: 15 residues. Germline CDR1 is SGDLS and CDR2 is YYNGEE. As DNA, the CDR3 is TGTGCCAGAACCGATGGGCAAGATACTTACAATGAGCAGTTCTTC. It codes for CARTDGQDTYNEQFF. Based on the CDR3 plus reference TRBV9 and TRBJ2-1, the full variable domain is DSGVTQTPKHLITATGQRVTLRCSPRSGDLSVYWYQQSLDQGLQFLIQYYNGEERAKGNILERFSAQQFPDLHSELNLSSLELGDSALYFCARTDGQDTYNEQFFGPGTRLTVL.

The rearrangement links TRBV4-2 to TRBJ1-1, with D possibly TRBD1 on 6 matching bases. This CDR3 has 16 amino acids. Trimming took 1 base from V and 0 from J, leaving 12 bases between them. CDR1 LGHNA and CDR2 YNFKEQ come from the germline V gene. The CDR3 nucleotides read TGTGCCAGCAGCCAAGCGGCCGGGACATTGAACACTGAAGCTTTCTTT. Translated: CASSQAAGTLNTEAFF.

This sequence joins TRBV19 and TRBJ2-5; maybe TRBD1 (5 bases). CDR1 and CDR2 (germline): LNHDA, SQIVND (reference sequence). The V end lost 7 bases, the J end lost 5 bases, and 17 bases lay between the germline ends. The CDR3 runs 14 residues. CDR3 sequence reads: CASTPAGQWETQYF. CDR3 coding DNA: TGTGCCAGTACTCCCGCAGGGCAATGGGAGACCCAGTACTTC.

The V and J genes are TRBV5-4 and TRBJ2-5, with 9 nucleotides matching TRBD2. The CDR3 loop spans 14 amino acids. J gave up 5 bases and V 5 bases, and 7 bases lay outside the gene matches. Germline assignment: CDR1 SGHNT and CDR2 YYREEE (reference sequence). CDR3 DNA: TGTGCCAGCAGGCATACTAGCGGGTCGGAGACCCAGTACTTC. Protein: CASRHTSGSETQYF.

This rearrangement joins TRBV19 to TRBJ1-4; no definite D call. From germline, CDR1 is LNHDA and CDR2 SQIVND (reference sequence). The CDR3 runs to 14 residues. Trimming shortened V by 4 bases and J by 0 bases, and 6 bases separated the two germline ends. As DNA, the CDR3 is TGTGCCAGTAGTAGGGCAGCAACTAATGAAAAACTGTTTTTT. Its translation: CASSRAATNEKLFF.

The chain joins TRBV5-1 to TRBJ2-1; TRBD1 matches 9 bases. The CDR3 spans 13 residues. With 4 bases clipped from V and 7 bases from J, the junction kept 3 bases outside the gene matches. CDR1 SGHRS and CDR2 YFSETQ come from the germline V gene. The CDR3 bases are TGCGCCAGCAGCAGGGACAGGGTTAATGAGCAGTTCTTC. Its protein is CASSRDRVNEQFF.

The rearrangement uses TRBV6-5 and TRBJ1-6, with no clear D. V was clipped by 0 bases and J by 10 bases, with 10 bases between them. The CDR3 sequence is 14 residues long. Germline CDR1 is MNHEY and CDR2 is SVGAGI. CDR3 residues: CASSYSRGSSPLHF. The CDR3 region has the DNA TGTGCCAGCAGTTACTCCCGGGGTTCCTCACCCCTCCACTTT.

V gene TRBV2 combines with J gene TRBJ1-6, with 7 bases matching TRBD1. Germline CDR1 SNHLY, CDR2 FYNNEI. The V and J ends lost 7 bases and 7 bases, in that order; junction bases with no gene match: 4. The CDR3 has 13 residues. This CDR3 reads CASTGTANSPLHF. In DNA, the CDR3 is TGTGCCAGCACCGGGACAGCAAATTCACCCCTCCACTTT.

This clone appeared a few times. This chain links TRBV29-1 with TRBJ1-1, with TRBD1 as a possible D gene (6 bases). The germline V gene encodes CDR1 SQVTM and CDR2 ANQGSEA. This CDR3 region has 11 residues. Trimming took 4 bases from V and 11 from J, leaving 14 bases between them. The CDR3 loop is CSVGWGLEAFF. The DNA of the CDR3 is TGCAGCGTTGGGTGGGGGCTTGAGGCTTTCTTT.

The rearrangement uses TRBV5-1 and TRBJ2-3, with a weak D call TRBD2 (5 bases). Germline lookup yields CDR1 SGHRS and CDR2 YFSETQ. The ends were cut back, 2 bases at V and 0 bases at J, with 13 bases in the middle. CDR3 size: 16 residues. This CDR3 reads CASSLRRGGSTDTQYF. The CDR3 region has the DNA TGCGCCAGCAGCTTAAGAAGAGGCGGGAGCACAGATACGCAGTATTTT.